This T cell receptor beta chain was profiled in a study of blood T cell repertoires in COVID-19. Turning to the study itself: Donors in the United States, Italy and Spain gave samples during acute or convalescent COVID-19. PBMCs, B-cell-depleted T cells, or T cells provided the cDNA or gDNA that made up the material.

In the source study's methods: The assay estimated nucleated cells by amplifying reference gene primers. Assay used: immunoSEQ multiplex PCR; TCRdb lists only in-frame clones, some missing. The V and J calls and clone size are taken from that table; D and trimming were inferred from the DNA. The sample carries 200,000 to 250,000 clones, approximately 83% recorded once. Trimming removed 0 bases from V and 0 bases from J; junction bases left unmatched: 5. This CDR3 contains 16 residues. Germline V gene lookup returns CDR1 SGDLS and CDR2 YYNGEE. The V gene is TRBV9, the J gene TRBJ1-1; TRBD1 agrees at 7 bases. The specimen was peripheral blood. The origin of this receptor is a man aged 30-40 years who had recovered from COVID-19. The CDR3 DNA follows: TGTGCCAGCAGCGTAGTAATAGGGACAGTGAACACTGAAGCTTTCTTT. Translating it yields CASSVVIGTVNTEAFF.